Below are 21 T cell receptor beta chains sequenced from a single sample in a study of blood T cell repertoires in COVID-19. Using immunoSEQ multiplex PCR, the repertoire was profiled, and TCRdb retains in-frame clones only, with some absent. This table holds 44,000 or so clones, 69% found once. The sequencing input was peripheral blood. The receptors were gathered from a man aged 80 or over with acute or convalescent COVID-19.

The CDR3: CASSLRGIAKNIQYF. The CDR3 DNA reads TGCGCCAGCAGCTTGCGGGGGATAGCCAAAAACATTCAGTACTTC. This chain connects TRBV5-1 to TRBJ2-4; a weak D match, TRBD2 (6 bases). The CDR3 runs to 15 residues. The germline V gene encodes CDR1 SGHRS and CDR2 YFSETQ. The V and J ends lost 1 base and 0 bases respectively, with 8 bases between them.

V is TRBV19 and J is TRBJ1-1; D gene unclear. The CDR3 is made up of 12 amino acids. Trimming took off 6 bases at V and 6 bases at J, with 11 bases between the two ends. Germline V gives CDR1 LNHDA, CDR2 SQIVND (reference sequence). CDR3: CASRSYTPEAFF. CDR3 DNA: TGTGCCAGTAGGTCCTATACTCCTGAAGCTTTCTTT.

This sequence joins TRBV30 and TRBJ1-6, with 7 bases identical to TRBD1. CDR3 length equals 13 residues. Losses at the gene ends were 6 bases for V and 7 bases for J; bases not matched to a gene: 6. CDR1 is GTSNPN and CDR2 is SVGIG in the germline V gene (reference sequence). The CDR3 bases are TGTGCCTGCACCGGGACAGTAAATTCACCCCTCCACTTT. It codes for CACTGTVNSPLHF.

The chain recombines TRBV30 with TRBJ1-6; D not resolved. From germline, CDR1 is GTSNPN and CDR2 SVGIG (reference sequence). V was cut by 3 bases and J by 6 bases, with 12 bases left in between. The CDR3 is made up of 14 amino acids. CDR3 residues: CAWRLLVPNSPLHF. CDR3 sequence (DNA): TGTGCCTGGAGACTCCTCGTTCCTAATTCACCCCTCCACTTT.

This chain links TRBV3-1 (or the pseudogene TRBV3-2) with TRBJ2-7, with TRBD2 identical over 11 bases. The germline V gene has CDR1 LGHDT and CDR2 YNNKEL (reference sequence). The V gene end was trimmed by 4 bases and the J gene end by 6 bases; junction bases not matched to a gene: 11. There are 16 residues in the CDR3. The CDR3 protein is CASSRTSGSFKLEQYF. The CDR3, as DNA: TGTGCCAGCAGCCGAACTAGCGGGAGTTTCAAGCTCGAGCAGTACTTC.

The chain carries TRBV7-2 and TRBJ2-1; 9 bases line up with TRBD2. This CDR3 has 15 residues. The V and J ends lost 4 bases and 8 bases, in that order; junction bases with no gene match: 9. Germline V lookup: CDR1 SGHTA, CDR2 FQGNSA. The CDR3 sequence is CASSSQREAVDEQFF. The CDR3 nucleotides are TGTGCCAGCAGCTCTCAGCGGGAGGCCGTCGATGAGCAGTTCTTC.

V is TRBV18 and J is TRBJ2-2; D possibly corresponds to TRBD1 (5 bases). The germline CDR1 and CDR2 sequences are KGHSH and LQKENI. V lost 3 bases, J lost 5 bases, and 13 bases lay in between. The CDR3 runs to 15 residues. In nucleotides, the CDR3 is TGTGCCAGCTCACCTTCCGACAGCGAAACCGGGGAGCTGTTTTTT. It encodes CASSPSDSETGELFF.

This chain connects TRBV6-2 or TRBV6-3 to TRBJ2-7; 8 bases fit TRBD2. CDR1 is MNHEY, CDR2 SVGEGT, per germline. V shed 6 bases, J shed 2 bases, and the junction held 21 bases outside the gene matches. This CDR3 spans 19 amino acids. The CDR3 sequence: CASSIKGSGRTTFTYEQYF. The CDR3 region has the DNA TGTGCCAGCAGCATAAAGGGGAGCGGGAGAACCACATTTACCTACGAGCAGTACTTC.

This chain connects TRBV10-3 to TRBJ2-7, with D perhaps TRBD1 (5 bases). V was clipped by 6 bases and J by 6 bases, with 9 bases between them. CDR3 size: 11 residues. Germline CDR1 ENHRY, CDR2 SYGVKD. The DNA of the CDR3 is TGTGCCATCAGGGGGCTTGTCGAGCAGTACTTC. Residues: CAIRGLVEQYF.

This sequence joins TRBV7-9 and TRBJ1-4; weak D call: TRBD1 (6 bases). The V and J ends lost 5 bases and 3 bases respectively, with 16 bases between them. This CDR3 contains 16 residues. Germline CDR1 and CDR2: SEHNR and FQNEAQ (reference sequence). CDR3 residues: CASSAPQGPANEKLFF. The CDR3 coding sequence is TGTGCCAGCAGCGCCCCGCAGGGGCCGGCTAATGAAAAACTGTTTTTT.

The CDR3 coding sequence is TGTGCCATAAGTTCCCTAATCGACAGGGGAGTCGGCGAGCAGTACTTC. This gives the protein CAISSLIDRGVGEQYF. The chain carries TRBV10-3 and TRBJ2-7, with 8 positions matching TRBD1. Germline loops: CDR1 ENHRY, CDR2 SYGVKD. CDR3 length: 16 amino acids. V lost 9 bases, J lost 6 bases, and 19 bases stayed unmatched.

The chain couples TRBV5-4 to TRBJ1-2, with D maybe TRBD1 (5 bases). Germline V CDR1 and CDR2: SGHNT, YYREEE (reference sequence). Trimming stripped 4 bases from V and 0 bases from J, with 13 bases between. This CDR3 has 15 amino acids. The CDR3 here is CASSPHTTANYGYTF. The CDR3 bases are TGTGCCAGCAGCCCCCACACGACAGCTAACTATGGCTACACCTTC.

The chain carries TRBV10-3 and TRBJ1-2; TRBD1 is a possible D gene (6 bases). Per the germline V gene, CDR1 is ENHRY and CDR2 is SYGVKD. The CDR3 runs to 13 residues. Trimming cost V 6 bases and J 6 bases, with 14 bases left between them. CDR3 in DNA: TGTGCCATCAGACAGGGACCCTTGGATGGCTACACCTTC. Residues: CAIRQGPLDGYTF.

This clone came up a few times. The V call is TRBV5-4, the J call TRBJ2-7; 13 nucleotides match TRBD2. CDR1 is SGHNT, CDR2 YYREEE, per germline (reference sequence). V dropped 4 bases and J dropped 5; count of bases not matched to a gene: 3. The length of the CDR3 is 14 residues. DNA for the CDR3: TGTGCCAGCAGCCGAGGGACTAGCGGGAACGAGCAGTACTTC. Its translation is CASSRGTSGNEQYF. The variable domain in full, with the rest retrieved from reference TRBV5-4 and TRBJ2-7, is ETGVTQSPTHLIKTRGQQVTLRCSSQSGHNTVSWYQQALGQGPQFIFQYYREEENGRGNFPPRFSGLQFPNYSSELNVNALELDDSALYLCASSRGTSGNEQYFGPGTRLTVT.

The table lists this clone with a count of one. The chain uses TRBV3-1 (or the pseudogene TRBV3-2) and TRBJ1-1, with a weak D call TRBD1 (6 bases). Germline assignment: CDR1 LGHDT and CDR2 YNNKEL (reference sequence). The CDR3 totals 17 residues. Trimming left V 4 bases short and J 2 bases short, with 20 bases between. The CDR3 DNA reads as TGTGCCAGCAGCCTCAATCTCGGGAACAGGGTTAACACTGAAGCTTTCTTT. Residues: CASSLNLGNRVNTEAFF.

The rearrangement links TRBV29-1 to TRBJ1-2, with D perhaps matching TRBD1 (5 bases). Germline loops: CDR1 SQVTM, CDR2 ANQGSEA. Trimming shortened V by 4 bases and J by 2 bases, and 11 bases separated the two germline ends. CDR3 length: 13 residues. The CDR3 loop is CSVALAGNYGYTF. CDR3 nucleotide sequence: TGCAGCGTTGCTTTGGCAGGGAACTATGGCTACACCTTC.

The chain recombines TRBV3-1 (or the pseudogene TRBV3-2) with TRBJ1-1, with TRBD1 identical over 8 bases. With V trimmed by 4 bases and J by 4 bases, 2 bases remained unmatched. This CDR3 is built from 13 residues. Germline V gene lookup returns CDR1 LGHDT and CDR2 YNNKEL (reference sequence). The CDR3 is CASSPQGATEAFF. CDR3 sequence (DNA): TGTGCCAGCAGCCCCCAGGGGGCCACTGAAGCTTTCTTT.

The chain's CDR3 is CASSQDTLAADTQYF. DNA for the CDR3: TGTGCCAGCAGCCAAGATACTTTGGCGGCAGATACGCAGTATTTT. V is TRBV3-1 (or the pseudogene TRBV3-2) and J is TRBJ2-3; D remains ambiguous. Germline CDR1 is LGHDT and CDR2 is YNNKEL (reference sequence). Trimming stripped 0 bases from V and 4 bases from J, with 11 bases between. CDR3 size: 15 residues.

As to this clone: The same CDR3 can be traced to other DNA sequences in this sample. This chain links TRBV4-1 with TRBJ1-5; D possibly corresponds to TRBD1 (5 bases). The germline CDR1 and CDR2 sequences are MGHRA and YSYEKL. CDR3 length equals 14 residues. V was pared by 2 bases and J by 5 bases, with 10 bases between. CDR3 DNA: TGCGCCAGCAGCCAACAGGGTGGCGATCAGCCCCAGCATTTT. Translated: CASSQQGGDQPQHF.

The V call is TRBV27, the J call TRBJ1-2, with TRBD1 as a possible D gene (5 bases). CDR3 length: 17 amino acids. CDR1 and CDR2 (germline): MNHEY, SMNVEV (reference sequence). Trimming pared 5 bases from V and 7 bases from J, leaving 26 bases between. The CDR3 region is CASSPRGRERSSSGYTF. The CDR3 nucleotides are TGTGCCAGCAGTCCAAGGGGTCGGGAGCGGTCGAGTTCTGGCTACACCTTC.

This chain joins TRBV30 and TRBJ1-4, with no clear D. Trimming removed 2 bases at V and 8 bases at J, with 9 bases between. Per the germline V gene, CDR1 is GTSNPN and CDR2 is SVGIG (reference sequence). This CDR3 comprises 12 residues. The CDR3 sequence is CAWSRGEEKLFF. The CDR3 coding sequence is TGTGCCTGGAGTAGAGGAGAAGAAAAACTGTTTTTT.